What follows is one TCR beta chain and its context. Its antigen remains unknown. Unmatched junction bases numbered 9, after V lost 3 bases and J lost 2 bases. Germline V gene data show CDR1 as WSHSY and CDR2 as SAAADI. This CDR3 region has 17 residues. In the PCR, 60 Vbeta and 13 Jbeta primers were used. As handled by the study authors: Later work found around 72 million unique TCR beta chains, with 9.5 million to 12 million shared. The data were produced by immunoSEQ multiplex PCR, yet TCRdb's version contains in-frame clones alone and is incomplete. Clonal size and the V and J genes are those of that table, whereas D and trimming came from the DNA. The sample gives roughly 120,000 clones, roughly four fifths of which show up once; approximately 10% is in the top ten. The data were taken from a study of cytomegalovirus exposure and HLA in healthy donors. Study conclusions and caveats: CMV serostatus stood as the only immune exposure information on hand. HLA alleles showed associations with around 15,000 TCR beta sequences in a later analysis, at a 0.05 false discovery rate.

V and J are TRBV10-2 and TRBJ2-3; 9 positions match TRBD2. Sequenced material: PBMCs. This TCR came from a male donor in good health and CMV-seropositive. The CDR3 bases are TGCGCCAGCAGTGAAACAGCAGCGGGAGGCCTCACAGATACGCAGTATTTT. Translated, it gives CASSETAAGGLTDTQYF.